This is a list of T cell receptor beta chains from one sample in a study of OX40 agonist ivuxolimab in advanced cancers. TCRdb's copy holds only in-frame clones and misses some; the assay was immunoSEQ multiplex PCR. This table holds approximately 60,000 clones, approximately 88% found once. Source: CD4+ or CD8+ T cells sorted from blood, taken in a trial of the OX40 agonist ivuxolimab. All receptors derive from an adult with an advanced solid tumor such as melanoma, head and neck, liver or kidney cancer. The conserved cysteine and the conserved F or W are not part of the CDR3 here.

v_call	j_call	cdr3_aa
TRBV4-1	TRBJ2-2	ASSQAENTGELF
TRBV18	TRBJ1-5	ASSDQGYQPQH
TRBV6-5	TRBJ1-1	ASSSRDKATEAF
TRBV28	TRBJ2-7	ASSFHQGGGQY
TRBV18	TRBJ1-5	ASSPGTSNQPQH
TRBV6-1	TRBJ2-3	ASSATSSDTQY
TRBV19	TRBJ1-1	ASITQGALTEAF
TRBV18	TRBJ1-3	ASSPIDSEGGNTIY
TRBV6-1	TRBJ2-7	ASSQAYEQY
TRBV15	TRBJ1-2	ATSRDRANYGYT
TRBV6-5	TRBJ1-2	ASSVGQSYGYT
TRBV6-1	TRBJ1-2	ASSHRDSGGYT
TRBV19	TRBJ2-7	ASSLLSASSYEQY
TRBV5-1	TRBJ2-5	ASSLGYRGYQETQY
TRBV21-1	TRBJ1-4	ASRQSANEKLF
TRBV6-5	TRBJ2-2	ASSPDFTGELF
TRBV5-5	TRBJ2-5	ASSLVGETQY
TRBV9	TRBJ2-5	ASSVGEETQY
TRBV2	TRBJ2-3	ASRRDRAPMSSYTQY
TRBV5-5	TRBJ2-6	ASSLYVSPANVLT
TRBV7-9	TRBJ2-1	ASSLGRYNEQF
TRBV27	TRBJ1-3	ASSSHRGAGNTIY
TRBV7-2	TRBJ2-7	ASSSHRSGEQY
TRBV18	TRBJ1-1	ASSPQGNTEAF
TRBV6-6	TRBJ2-5	ASSTTSGRLETQY
TRBV7-8	TRBJ2-3	ASSFSQPTDTQY
TRBV19	TRBJ2-1	ASSRDSDEQF
TRBV29-1	TRBJ2-3	SVAKGLQGTDTQY
TRBV5-4	TRBJ2-1	ASSGQGNNEQF
TRBV7-9	TRBJ2-5	ASSLVLAARGETQY
TRBV19	TRBJ2-2	ASRDLTGELF
TRBV7-2	TRBJ2-7	ASSGLTVLTHEQY
TRBV10-3	TRBJ1-2	AISPDTRYGYT